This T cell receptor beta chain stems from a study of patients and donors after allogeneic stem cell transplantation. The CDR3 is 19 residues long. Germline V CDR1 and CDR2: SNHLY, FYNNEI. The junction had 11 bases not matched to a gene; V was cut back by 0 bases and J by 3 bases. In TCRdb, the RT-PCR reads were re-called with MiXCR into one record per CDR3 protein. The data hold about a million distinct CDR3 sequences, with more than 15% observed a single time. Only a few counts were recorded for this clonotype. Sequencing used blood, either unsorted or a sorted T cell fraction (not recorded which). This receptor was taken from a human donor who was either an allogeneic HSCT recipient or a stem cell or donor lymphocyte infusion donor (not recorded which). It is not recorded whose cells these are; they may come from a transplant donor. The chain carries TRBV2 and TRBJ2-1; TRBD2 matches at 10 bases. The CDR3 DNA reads TGTGCCAGCAGTGAAGCGCTAGAAGGGACTAGCGAGTACTACAATGAGCAGTTCTTC. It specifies CASSEALEGTSEYYNEQFF.